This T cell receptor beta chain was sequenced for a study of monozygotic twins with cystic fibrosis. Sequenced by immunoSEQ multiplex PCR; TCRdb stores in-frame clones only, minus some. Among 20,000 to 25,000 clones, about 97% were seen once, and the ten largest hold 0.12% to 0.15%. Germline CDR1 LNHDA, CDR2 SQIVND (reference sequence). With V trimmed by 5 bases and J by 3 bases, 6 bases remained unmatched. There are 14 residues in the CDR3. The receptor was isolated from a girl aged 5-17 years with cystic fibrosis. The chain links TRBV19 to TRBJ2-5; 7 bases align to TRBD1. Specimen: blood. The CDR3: CASSSYDREETQYF. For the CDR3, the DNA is TGTGCCAGTAGTTCCTACGACAGGGAAGAGACCCAGTACTTC.